The 14 T cell receptor beta chains below all came from one sample that was sequenced in a study of PD-L1 blockade in urothelial cancer. TCRdb keeps only in-frame clones here, not all; method: immunoSEQ multiplex PCR. Here the sample spans roughly 54,000 clones, 87% being singletons. Time point indicated: pretreatment peripheral blood. Sequenced material: PBMCs, taken around atezolizumab (anti-PD-L1) treatment. The receptors were sampled from a woman aged 55-70 years with urothelial cancer.

The rearrangement uses TRBV19 and TRBJ1-1; no clear D gene. The CDR3 has 17 amino acids. Germline CDR1 reads LNHDA; CDR2 reads SQIVND (reference sequence). Trimming pared 1 base from V and 2 bases from J, leaving 17 bases between. CDR3 residues: CASSIGRRNRINTEAFF. In nucleotides, the CDR3 is TGTGCCAGTAGTATAGGTCGGCGGAATAGAATCAACACTGAAGCTTTCTTT.

The V and J genes are TRBV9 and TRBJ1-5, with D tentatively TRBD1 (5 bases). The CDR3 loop spans 18 amino acids. Germline lookup yields CDR1 SGDLS and CDR2 YYNGEE. Trimming removed 6 bases at V and 2 bases at J, with 24 bases between. CDR3 amino acids: CASTPVPAVMTGNQPQHF. CDR3 sequence (DNA): TGTGCCAGCACCCCCGTCCCGGCCGTAATGACAGGCAATCAGCCCCAGCATTTT.

This chain connects TRBV10-3 to TRBJ1-2, with D perhaps TRBD1 (5 bases). CDR1 is ENHRY and CDR2 is SYGVKD in the germline V gene. The CDR3 sequence is 14 residues long. The ends were cut back, 3 bases at V and 8 bases at J, with 16 bases in the middle. The CDR3 spells CAISDWGQGGGYTF. The CDR3 DNA reads as TGTGCCATCAGTGATTGGGGCCAGGGTGGCGGCTACACCTTC.

The chain combines TRBV5-1 with TRBJ2-1, with D possibly TRBD1 on 5 matching bases. Trimming shortened V by 4 bases and J by 2 bases, and 13 bases separated the two germline ends. CDR3 length equals 15 residues. Germline V gene data show CDR1 as SGHRS and CDR2 as YFSETQ. The CDR3 DNA is TGCGCCAGCAGCCTCAGGGTAGGAGCCTACAATGAGCAGTTCTTC. It encodes CASSLRVGAYNEQFF. Full variable domain (remainder filled in from reference TRBV5-1 and TRBJ2-1): KAGVTQTPRYLIKTRGQQVTLSCSPISGHRSVSWYQQTPGQGLQFLFEYFSETQRNKGNFPGRFSGRQFSNSRSEMNVSTLELGDSALYLCASSLRVGAYNEQFFGPGTRLTVL.

This clone was picked up a small number of times. The chain links TRBV27 to TRBJ2-1, with TRBD2 matching over 7 bases. From germline, CDR1 is MNHEY and CDR2 SMNVEV (reference sequence). J lost 9 bases, V lost 3 bases, and 5 bases had no gene match. The CDR3 has 13 residues. CDR3 protein: CASSLGPGGEQFF. The DNA of the CDR3 is TGTGCCAGCAGTTTGGGTCCGGGGGGTGAGCAGTTCTTC.

CDR3 sequence (DNA): TGTGCCAGCAGCCTCCCACTAGCGGGAGGGAACACCGGGGAGCTGTTTTTT. Translated, it gives CASSLPLAGGNTGELFF. V gene TRBV5-4 combines with J gene TRBJ2-2, with TRBD2 identical over 12 bases. Trimming cost V 4 bases and J 1 base; bases outside gene matches: 5. CDR1 and CDR2 from the germline V gene are SGHNT and YYREEE (reference sequence). CDR3 length: 17 amino acids.

The chain is built from TRBV4-1 and TRBJ1-2; the D is unclear. The V end lost 3 bases, the J end lost 1 base, and 15 bases lay between the germline ends. From germline, CDR1 is MGHRA and CDR2 YSYEKL. This CDR3 has 16 residues. Here the CDR3 reads CASSHRSRTHNYGYTF. CDR3 DNA sequence: TGCGCCAGCAGCCATCGGAGTCGTACACATAACTATGGCTACACCTTC.

The rearrangement links TRBV11-2 to TRBJ2-1; D is undetermined. V was pared by 11 bases and J by 0 bases, with 14 bases between. This CDR3 is built from 14 residues. Germline loops: CDR1 SGHAT, CDR2 FQNNGV. The CDR3 sequence: CASSRASSYNEQFF. Written as DNA, the CDR3 is TGTGCCTCTTCCCGCGCGAGCTCCTACAATGAGCAGTTCTTC.

The chain couples TRBV5-4 to TRBJ2-3; 11 bases match TRBD2. The CDR3 sequence is 17 residues long. Germline lookup yields CDR1 SGHNT and CDR2 YYREEE (reference sequence). The V segment lost 4 bases and the J segment 6 bases; nucleotides outside the gene matches: 13. CDR3 bases: TGTGCCAGCAGCCTCACTAGCGGGAGTCATATAGGGGATACGCAGTATTTT. Encoded protein: CASSLTSGSHIGDTQYF.

About this clone itself: The junction departs from germline at one end; a sequencing error may be responsible. The chain joins TRBV28 to TRBJ1-5, with TRBD1 matching over 8 bases. CDR1 is MDHEN, CDR2 SYDVKM, per germline. CDR3 length: 12 amino acids. CDR3 loop: CAIQGVNQPQHF. The DNA of the CDR3 is TGTGCCATACAGGGGGTGAATCAACCCCAGCATTTT.

The rearrangement uses TRBV19 and TRBJ2-2; 7 nucleotides match TRBD2. Germline CDR1 LNHDA, CDR2 SQIVND (reference sequence). The CDR3 spans 19 residues. V shed 9 bases and J 6 bases; nucleotides not matched to a gene: 25. The CDR3 is CARHQSTSLDLTISGELFF. The CDR3 nucleotides are TGTGCCAGGCATCAATCGACTAGCCTTGATCTCACTATATCCGGGGAGCTGTTTTTT.

This chain joins TRBV7-6 and TRBJ1-6; possible D gene TRBD1, 5 bases. This CDR3 is 18 amino acids long. Between the trimmed V and J ends, which lost 0 bases and 7 bases, there was a span of 19 bases. Germline V gene data show CDR1 as SGHVS and CDR2 as FNYEAQ. Here the CDR3 reads CASSLAGGGRAGNSPLHF. The DNA of the CDR3 is TGTGCCAGCAGCTTAGCAGGTGGAGGCAGGGCGGGAAATTCACCCCTCCACTTT.

V gene TRBV29-1 combines with J gene TRBJ1-1, with a tentative D call TRBD1 (5 bases). The V end lost 5 bases, the J end lost 0 bases, and 10 bases lay between the germline ends. The CDR3 totals 13 residues. The germline V gene encodes CDR1 SQVTM and CDR2 ANQGSEA. The CDR3 spells CSVRQFMNTEAFF. The CDR3 nucleotides read TGCAGCGTTAGACAGTTTATGAACACTGAAGCTTTCTTT.

The rearrangement joins TRBV6-6 to TRBJ2-7, with D tentatively TRBD1 (5 bases). From germline, CDR1 is MNHNY and CDR2 SVGAGI (reference sequence). The CDR3 has 15 residues. V lost 5 bases, J lost 2 bases, and 16 bases lay in between. DNA for the CDR3: TGTGCCAGCAGTCCTCTCAGGGCAGCCACCTACGAGCAGTACTTC. It is translated as CASSPLRAATYEQYF.